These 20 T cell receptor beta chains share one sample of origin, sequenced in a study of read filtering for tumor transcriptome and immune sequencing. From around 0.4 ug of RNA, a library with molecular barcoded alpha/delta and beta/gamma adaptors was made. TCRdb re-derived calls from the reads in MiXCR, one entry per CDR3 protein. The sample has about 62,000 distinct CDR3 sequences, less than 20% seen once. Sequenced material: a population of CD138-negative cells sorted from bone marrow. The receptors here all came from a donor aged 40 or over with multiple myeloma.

As DNA, the CDR3 is TGCAGCGTTTACTCTACAGGGGATAACACCGGGGAGCTGTTTTTT. Encoded protein: CSVYSTGDNTGELFF. The chain employs TRBV29-1 and TRBJ2-2, with TRBD1 matching over 7 bases. J lost 2 bases, V lost 5 bases, and 8 bases had no gene match. This CDR3 has 15 residues. Germline CDR1 reads SQVTM; CDR2 reads ANQGSEA.

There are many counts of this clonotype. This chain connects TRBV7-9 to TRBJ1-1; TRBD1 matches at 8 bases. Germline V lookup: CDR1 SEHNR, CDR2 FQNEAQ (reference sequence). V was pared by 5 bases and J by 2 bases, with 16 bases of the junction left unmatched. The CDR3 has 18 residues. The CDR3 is CASSRGLDRGGGNTEAFF. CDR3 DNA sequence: TGTGCCAGCAGCAGAGGTCTCGACAGGGGAGGGGGTAACACTGAAGCTTTCTTT. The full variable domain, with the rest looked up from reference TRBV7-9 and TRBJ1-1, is DTGVSQNPRHKITKRGQNVTFRCDPISEHNRLYWYRQTLGQGPEFLTYFQNEAQLEKSRLLSDRFSAERPKGSFSTLEIQRTEQGDSAMYLCASSRGLDRGGGNTEAFFGQGTRLTVV.

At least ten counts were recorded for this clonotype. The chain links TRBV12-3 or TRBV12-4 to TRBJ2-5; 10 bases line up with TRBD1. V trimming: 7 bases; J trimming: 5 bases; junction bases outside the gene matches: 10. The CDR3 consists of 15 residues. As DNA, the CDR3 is TGTGCCAGCACCTGGAGACAGGGGGCTGGGGAGACCCAGTACTTC. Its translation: CASTWRQGAGETQYF.

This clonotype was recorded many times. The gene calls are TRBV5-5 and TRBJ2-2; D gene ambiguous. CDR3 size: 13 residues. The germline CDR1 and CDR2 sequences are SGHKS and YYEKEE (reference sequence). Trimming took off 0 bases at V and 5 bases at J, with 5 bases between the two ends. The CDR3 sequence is CASSLGQTGELFF. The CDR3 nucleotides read TGTGCCAGCAGCTTGGGTCAAACCGGGGAGCTGTTTTTT.

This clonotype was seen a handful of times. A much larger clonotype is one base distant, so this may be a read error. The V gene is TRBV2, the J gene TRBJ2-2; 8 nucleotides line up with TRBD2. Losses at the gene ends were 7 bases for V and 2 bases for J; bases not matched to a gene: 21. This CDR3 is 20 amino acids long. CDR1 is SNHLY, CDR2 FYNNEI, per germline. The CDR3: CASKAPTVVQREINTGELFF. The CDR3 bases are TGTGCCAGCAAAGCCCCGACTGTGGTCCAGCGGGAGATCAACACCGGGGAGCTGTTTTTT.

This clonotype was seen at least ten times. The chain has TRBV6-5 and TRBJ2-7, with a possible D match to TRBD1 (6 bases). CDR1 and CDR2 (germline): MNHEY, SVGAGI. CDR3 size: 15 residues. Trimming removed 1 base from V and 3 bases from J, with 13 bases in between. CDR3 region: CASSYYAGTIYEQYF. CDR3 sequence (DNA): TGTGCCAGCAGTTACTACGCTGGGACAATCTACGAGCAGTACTTC.

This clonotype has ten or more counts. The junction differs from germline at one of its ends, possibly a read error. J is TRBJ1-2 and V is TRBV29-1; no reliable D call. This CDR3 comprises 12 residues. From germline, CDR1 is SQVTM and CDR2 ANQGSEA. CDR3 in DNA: TGCAGCGTTGGTGAGGGTAACAATGGCTACACCTTC. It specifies CSVGEGNNGYTF.

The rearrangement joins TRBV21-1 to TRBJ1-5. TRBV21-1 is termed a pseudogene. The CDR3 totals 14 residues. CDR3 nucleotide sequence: TGTGCCAGCAGCAAACCGAAGGGAGGTCAGCCCCAGCATTTT. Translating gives CASSKPKGGQPQHF.

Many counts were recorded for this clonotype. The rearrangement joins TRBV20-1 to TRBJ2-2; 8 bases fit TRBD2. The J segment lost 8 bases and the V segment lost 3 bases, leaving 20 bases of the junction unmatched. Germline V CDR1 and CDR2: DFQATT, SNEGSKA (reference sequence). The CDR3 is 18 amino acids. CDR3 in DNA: TGCAGTGCTAGCCTTTCCTATAGCGGGGCGGTCTCGTCGGGGGAGCTGTTTTTT. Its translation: CSASLSYSGAVSSGELFF.

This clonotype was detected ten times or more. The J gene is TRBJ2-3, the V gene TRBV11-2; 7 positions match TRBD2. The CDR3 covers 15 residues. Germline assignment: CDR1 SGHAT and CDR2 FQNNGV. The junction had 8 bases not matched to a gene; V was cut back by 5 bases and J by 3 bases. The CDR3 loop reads CASSSWEGGTDTQYF. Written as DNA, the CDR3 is TGTGCCAGCAGCAGCTGGGAGGGCGGGACAGATACGCAGTATTTT.

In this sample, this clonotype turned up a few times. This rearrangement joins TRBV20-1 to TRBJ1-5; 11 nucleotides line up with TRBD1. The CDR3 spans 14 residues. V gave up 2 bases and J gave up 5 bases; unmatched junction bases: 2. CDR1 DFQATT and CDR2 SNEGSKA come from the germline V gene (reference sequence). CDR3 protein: CSARRDRGDQPQHF. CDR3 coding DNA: TGCAGTGCTAGACGGGACAGGGGGGATCAGCCCCAGCATTTT.

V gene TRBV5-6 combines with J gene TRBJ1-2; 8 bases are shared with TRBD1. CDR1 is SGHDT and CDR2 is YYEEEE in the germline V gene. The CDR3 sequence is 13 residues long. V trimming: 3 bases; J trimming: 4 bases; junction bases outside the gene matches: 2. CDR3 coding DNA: TGTGCCAGCAGCTCCAGGGGGCCCTATGGCTACACCTTC. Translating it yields CASSSRGPYGYTF.

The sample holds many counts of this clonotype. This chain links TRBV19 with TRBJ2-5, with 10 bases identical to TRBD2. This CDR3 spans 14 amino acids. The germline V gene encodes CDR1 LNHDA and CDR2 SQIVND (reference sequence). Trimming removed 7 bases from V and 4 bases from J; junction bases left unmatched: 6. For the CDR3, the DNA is TGTGCCAGTAAGAAACGGACTAGCGGAGAGACCCAGTACTTC. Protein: CASKKRTSGETQYF.

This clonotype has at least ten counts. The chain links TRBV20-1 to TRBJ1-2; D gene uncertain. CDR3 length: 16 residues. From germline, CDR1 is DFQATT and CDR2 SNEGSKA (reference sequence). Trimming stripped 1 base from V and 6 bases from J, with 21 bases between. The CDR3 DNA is TGCAGTGCTAGAGTCCACTGGGGTCTAATAGGCGATGGCTACACCTTC. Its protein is CSARVHWGLIGDGYTF.

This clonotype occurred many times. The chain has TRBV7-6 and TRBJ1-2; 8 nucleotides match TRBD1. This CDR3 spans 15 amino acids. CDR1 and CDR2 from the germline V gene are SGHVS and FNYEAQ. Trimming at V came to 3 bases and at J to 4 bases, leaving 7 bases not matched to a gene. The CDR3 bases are TGTGCCAGCAGCTTCGGACAGGGTAGTACCTATGGCTACACCTTC. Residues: CASSFGQGSTYGYTF. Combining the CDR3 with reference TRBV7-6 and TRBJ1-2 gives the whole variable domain GAGVSQSPRYKVTKRGQDVALRCDPISGHVSLYWYRQALGQGPEFLTYFNYEAQQDKSGLPNDRFSAERPEGSISTLTIQRTEQRDSAMYRCASSFGQGSTYGYTFGSGTRLTVV.

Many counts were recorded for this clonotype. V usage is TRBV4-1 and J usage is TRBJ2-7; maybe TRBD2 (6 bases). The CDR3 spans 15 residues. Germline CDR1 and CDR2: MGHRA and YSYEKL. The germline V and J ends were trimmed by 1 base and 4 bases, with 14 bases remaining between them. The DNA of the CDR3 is TGCGCCAGCAGCCAAGGGGCGGGGACTGTGTACGAGCAGTACTTC. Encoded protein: CASSQGAGTVYEQYF.

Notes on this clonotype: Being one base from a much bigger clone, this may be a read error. The CDR3 here is CAGSFPLESGNTDTQYF. The CDR3 DNA sequence: TGTGCCGGCAGTTTCCCCCTAGAGTCGGGGAACACAGATACGCAGTATTTT. The chain employs TRBV27 and TRBJ2-3; possibly TRBD2 for D (5 bases). Germline loops: CDR1 MNHEY, CDR2 SMNVEV (reference sequence). The CDR3 loop spans 17 amino acids.

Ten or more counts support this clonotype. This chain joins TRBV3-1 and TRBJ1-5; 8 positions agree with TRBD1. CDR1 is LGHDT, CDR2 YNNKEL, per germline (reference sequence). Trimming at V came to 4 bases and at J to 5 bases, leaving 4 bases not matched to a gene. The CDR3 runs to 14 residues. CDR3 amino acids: CASSRTGTYQPQHF. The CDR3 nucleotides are TGTGCCAGCAGCCGGACAGGGACGTATCAGCCCCAGCATTTT.

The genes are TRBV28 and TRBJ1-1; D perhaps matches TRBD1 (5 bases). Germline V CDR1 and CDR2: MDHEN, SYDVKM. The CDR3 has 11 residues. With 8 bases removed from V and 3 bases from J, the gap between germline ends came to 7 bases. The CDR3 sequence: CASQGDTEAFF. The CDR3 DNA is TGTGCCAGCCAGGGAGACACTGAAGCTTTCTTT.

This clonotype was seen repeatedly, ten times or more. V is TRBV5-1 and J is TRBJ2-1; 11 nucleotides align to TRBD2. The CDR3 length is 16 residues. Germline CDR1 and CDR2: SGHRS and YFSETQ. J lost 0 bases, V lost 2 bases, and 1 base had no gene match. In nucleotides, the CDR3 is TGCGCCAGCAGCTTACTAGCGGGAGACTCCTACAATGAGCAGTTCTTC. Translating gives CASSLLAGDSYNEQFF.